Listed below are T cell receptor beta chains from one sample, sequenced in a study of PD-L1 blockade in urothelial cancer. The data were produced by immunoSEQ multiplex PCR, yet TCRdb's version contains in-frame clones alone and is incomplete. The table has 50,000 to 65,000 clones, more than 70% seen once. Specimen: PBMCs, collected around atezolizumab (anti-PD-L1) treatment. These receptors were collected from a man in his forties or fifties with urothelial cancer. The CDR3 runs from the conserved cysteine through the conserved F or W.

v_call cdr3_aa
TRBV5-1 CASSRSGTSYNEQFF
TRBV30 CAGSVGQGNPGGNSPLHF
TRBV7-2 CASSTSGSNYEQYF
TRBV14 CASSQGQGGLEQYF
TRBV19 CASIGTAGSTEAFF
TRBV6-5 CASSPGLYGYTF
TRBV25-1 CASSDSLLAGDYTGELFF
TRBV6-4 CASRSQGNSNQPQHF
TRBV9 CASSILAGSYNEQFF
TRBV19 CASGFTGDSYEQYF
TRBV4-1 CASSRGGSGRRRTGELFF
TRBV28 CASSQGNNYGYTF
TRBV28 CASSPEEGSYRGYTF
TRBV19 CASMPPGASGNTIYF